A single sample is the source of the 26 T cell receptor beta chains below, sequenced in a study of beta chain features in type 1 diabetes (dated by TCRdb to between 2017 and 2018). Library construction relied on the immunoSEQ multiplex PCR assay. All of the isolated RNA was reverse transcribed with the High Capacity cDNA Reverse Transcription Kit, so expressed TCRB transcripts were sequenced. The source is immuneACCESS, and TCRdb retained only in-frame sequences with V and J called. Part of the clones is not carried over; for the studies checked, unresolved V genes explain less than half of this, and the remainder is unexplained. The sample records under 300,000 clones, 25% to 35% of which are singletons. Jointly, the top ten make up roughly 4% of the sample. Sequenced input: central memory CD4+ T cells from blood. These receptors were collected from a man aged 25-45 years in good health.

The rearrangement joins TRBV28 to TRBJ2-5, with D uncertain. Germline V gives CDR1 MDHEN, CDR2 SYDVKM. Trimming pared 8 bases from V and 5 bases from J, leaving 12 bases between. The CDR3 loop spans 12 amino acids. The CDR3 region is CASLRSPETQYF. The CDR3 coding sequence is TGTGCCAGCCTTAGGAGTCCCGAGACCCAGTACTTC.

This sequence joins TRBV14 and TRBJ2-7; D may be TRBD1 (6 bases). This CDR3 region has 13 residues. V was cut by 6 bases and J by 3 bases, with 12 bases left in between. Germline values: CDR1 SGHDN, CDR2 FVKESK. CDR3 protein: CASRRTGLYEQYF. CDR3 DNA sequence: TGTGCCAGCAGAAGAACAGGGCTCTACGAGCAGTACTTC. Variable domain in full (rest from reference TRBV14 and TRBJ2-7): EAGVTQFPSHSVIEKGQTVTLRCDPISGHDNLYWYRRVMGKEIKFLLHFVKESKQDESGMPNNRFLAERTGGTYSTLKVQPAELEDSGVYFCASRRTGLYEQYFGPGTRLTVT.

This clone was seen more than once but under ten times. Distinct nucleotide sequences in the sample also encode this CDR3. This rearrangement joins TRBV9 to TRBJ1-2; D not certain. Looked up from germline, CDR1 is SGDLS and CDR2 is YYNGEE. This CDR3 spans 13 amino acids. Trimming removed 0 bases at V and 8 bases at J, with 11 bases between. CDR3 nucleotide sequence: TGTGCCAGCAGCGTAGAGAAGGGAGGGGGCTACACCTTC. Protein sequence: CASSVEKGGGYTF.

This clone turned up a few times. The rearrangement joins TRBV6-5 to TRBJ2-3; weak D call: TRBD2 (6 bases). Germline V gene lookup returns CDR1 MNHEY and CDR2 SVGAGI. The CDR3 is 13 amino acids. V lost 5 bases and J 6 bases, leaving 12 bases between the germline ends. CDR3 DNA sequence: TGTGCCAGCAGTACTAGCTTGTTGGATACGCAGTATTTT. This gives the protein CASSTSLLDTQYF.

This rearrangement joins TRBV7-9 to TRBJ1-2, with 7 bases that match TRBD1. The CDR3 contains 13 residues. CDR1 is SEHNR and CDR2 is FQNEAQ in the germline V gene (reference sequence). The junction had 4 bases not matched to a gene; V was cut back by 5 bases and J by 4 bases. The CDR3 DNA is TGTGCCAGCAGCCAGGACAGGATCTATGGCTACACCTTC. This gives the protein CASSQDRIYGYTF.

The rearrangement links TRBV7-2 to TRBJ2-1; 7 bases map to TRBD1. V gave up 3 bases and J gave up 4 bases; unmatched junction bases: 3. CDR3 length equals 14 residues. Germline V gene data show CDR1 as SGHTA and CDR2 as FQGNSA. CDR3 protein: CASSFGDRYNEQFF. The CDR3 region has the DNA TGTGCCAGCAGCTTTGGGGACAGATACAATGAGCAGTTCTTC.

The CDR3 reads CASSLPGLAGDNEQFF. CDR3 sequence (DNA): TGTGCCAGTAGTCTACCGGGACTAGCGGGAGATAATGAGCAGTTCTTC. This sequence joins TRBV19 and TRBJ2-1; 14 nucleotides line up with TRBD2. The CDR3 totals 16 residues. Germline assignment: CDR1 LNHDA and CDR2 SQIVND (reference sequence). Losses at the gene ends were 5 bases for V and 7 bases for J; bases not matched to a gene: 7.

The chain combines TRBV6-5 with TRBJ2-3; 9 bases are a match to TRBD1. The CDR3 is 14 residues long. CDR1 is MNHEY, CDR2 SVGAGI, per germline. With 6 bases clipped from V and 2 bases from J, the junction kept 3 bases outside the gene matches. CDR3 sequence reads: CASSTGGLTDTQYF. Written as DNA, the CDR3 is TGTGCCAGCAGCACAGGGGGCCTCACAGATACGCAGTATTTT.

This clone turned up a few times. This chain connects TRBV5-1 to TRBJ2-6; D gene uncertain. V was clipped by 0 bases and J by 0 bases, with 10 bases between them. The CDR3 contains 17 residues. Germline CDR1 SGHRS, CDR2 YFSETQ. The CDR3 reads CASSLAGSYSGANVLTF. In DNA, the CDR3 is TGCGCCAGCAGCTTGGCCGGGTCTTACTCTGGGGCCAACGTCCTGACTTTC.

The sample holds a few counts of this clone. This sample also contains other DNA sequences that code for the same CDR3. The chain uses TRBV7-9 and TRBJ2-5; no clear D gene. The CDR3 spans 10 residues. Germline CDR1 SEHNR, CDR2 FQNEAQ (reference sequence). Trimming took off 9 bases at V and 1 base at J, with 3 bases between the two ends. Here the CDR3 reads CASGQETQYF. DNA of the CDR3: TGTGCCAGTGGCCAAGAGACCCAGTACTTC.

Only one count was recorded for this clone. This specimen includes other DNA sequences encoding the same CDR3. The chain employs TRBV5-1 and TRBJ2-5; 7 bases are a match to TRBD1. This CDR3 is built from 15 residues. V lost 2 bases, J lost 4 bases, and 8 bases stayed unmatched. Germline CDR1 and CDR2: SGHRS and YFSETQ. CDR3 protein: CASSFGDRERETQYF. CDR3 nucleotides: TGCGCCAGCAGCTTTGGCGACAGGGAGAGAGAGACCCAGTACTTC. Full variable domain (remainder filled in from reference TRBV5-1 and TRBJ2-5): KAGVTQTPRYLIKTRGQQVTLSCSPISGHRSVSWYQQTPGQGLQFLFEYFSETQRNKGNFPGRFSGRQFSNSRSEMNVSTLELGDSALYLCASSFGDRERETQYFGPGTRLLVL.

This clone was detected only a few times. This chain links TRBV2 with TRBJ2-7; 13 nucleotides match TRBD2. Trimming at V came to 6 bases and at J to 3 bases, leaving 2 bases not matched to a gene. Looked up from germline, CDR1 is SNHLY and CDR2 is FYNNEI. The CDR3 loop spans 14 amino acids. As DNA, the CDR3 is TGTGCCAGCAGCGGACTAGCGGGGGTCTACGAGCAGTACTTC. Translation: CASSGLAGVYEQYF. Variable domain in full (rest from reference TRBV2 and TRBJ2-7): EPEVTQTPSHQVTQMGQEVILRCVPISNHLYFYWYRQILGQKVEFLVSFYNNEISEKSEIFDDQFSVERPDGSNFTLKIRSTKLEDSAMYFCASSGLAGVYEQYFGPGTRLTVT.

This clone was observed a handful of times. The genes are TRBV27 and TRBJ2-7, with 7 bases that match TRBD2. With V trimmed by 3 bases and J by 3 bases, 11 bases remained unmatched. This CDR3 is 16 amino acids long. Germline V CDR1 and CDR2: MNHEY, SMNVEV (reference sequence). The CDR3 DNA sequence: TGTGCCAGCAGTTTCATTCGGGCTAGCGGCCTCTACGAGCAGTACTTC. This encodes CASSFIRASGLYEQYF.

A single count supports this clone. Other DNA sequences in this sample translate to the same CDR3. The V and J genes are TRBV6-6 and TRBJ2-5, with no clear D. Germline CDR1 reads MNHNY; CDR2 reads SVGAGI (reference sequence). The V end lost 3 bases, the J end lost 2 bases, and 7 bases lay between the germline ends. The CDR3 loop spans 13 amino acids. CDR3 in DNA: TGTGCCAGCAGTTATCATACACAAGAGACCCAGTACTTC. Its translation is CASSYHTQETQYF.

A few counts support this clone. The chain is built from TRBV29-1 and TRBJ2-3, with 7 bases lining up with TRBD2. Germline CDR1 is SQVTM and CDR2 is ANQGSEA. V was clipped by 6 bases and J by 6 bases; unmatched bases: 9. There are 13 residues in the CDR3. CDR3 DNA: TGCAGCGTGACTAGCAGTAACACGGATACGCAGTATTTT. Amino acids: CSVTSSNTDTQYF.

This clone occurred a few times. Mismatch with germline at one junction end may stem from a read error. The CDR3 loop reads CASSDSGGFDQETQYF. DNA for the CDR3: TGTGCCAGCAGTGACTCAGGGGGATTCGACCAAGAGACCCAGTACTTC. The chain employs TRBV6-6 and TRBJ2-5; 7 bases map to TRBD1. Germline CDR1 reads MNHNY; CDR2 reads SVGAGI (reference sequence). The length of the CDR3 is 16 residues.

The chain has TRBV6-6 and TRBJ1-2; D unclear. The CDR3 sequence is 12 residues long. Trimming removed 0 bases from V and 3 bases from J, with 2 bases in between. Per the germline V gene, CDR1 is MNHNY and CDR2 is SVGAGI (reference sequence). CDR3 sequence: CASSYSYYGYTF. The DNA of the CDR3 is TGTGCCAGCAGTTACTCTTACTATGGCTACACCTTC.

This clone has a count of ten or more. Other DNA sequences in this specimen translate into the identical CDR3. The J gene is TRBJ2-3, the V gene TRBV5-1; D gene ambiguous. CDR3 length equals 14 residues. The V end lost 0 bases, the J end lost 0 bases, and 5 bases lay between the germline ends. The germline CDR1 and CDR2 sequences are SGHRS and YFSETQ. Written as DNA, the CDR3 is TGCGCCAGCAGCTTGGGAACTAGCACAGATACGCAGTATTTT. Its protein is CASSLGTSTDTQYF.

The chain employs TRBV5-4 and TRBJ2-7, with 13 nucleotides matching TRBD2. V was clipped by 4 bases and J by 6 bases; unmatched bases: 7. Germline V gives CDR1 SGHNT, CDR2 YYREEE (reference sequence). The CDR3 totals 15 residues. For the CDR3, the DNA is TGTGCCAGCAGCCGCTGGACTAGCGGGAGTTCCGAGCAGTACTTC. Its protein is CASSRWTSGSSEQYF.

The CDR3 DNA sequence: TGTGCCAGCCTTGACAGGGTCGGCGGCTACACCTTC. This gives the protein CASLDRVGGYTF. The chain employs TRBV6-5 and TRBJ1-2; 7 bases map to TRBD1. This CDR3 contains 12 residues. J was trimmed by 8 bases and V by 8 bases; bases with no gene match: 8. Germline V gene data show CDR1 as MNHEY and CDR2 as SVGAGI.

This chain uses TRBV6-5 with TRBJ2-1; 12 bases fit TRBD1. Germline CDR1 reads MNHEY; CDR2 reads SVGAGI. This CDR3 has 16 amino acids. V was pared by 4 bases and J by 9 bases, with 10 bases of the junction left unmatched. CDR3 protein: CASSSAGTGGIGEQFF. CDR3 nucleotides: TGTGCCAGCAGTTCGGCCGGGACAGGGGGCATTGGTGAGCAGTTCTTC.

The chain links TRBV6-5 to TRBJ2-3; 13 positions agree with TRBD2. Per germline, CDR1 MNHEY and CDR2 SVGAGI. The CDR3 runs to 15 residues. V gave up 5 bases and J gave up 13 bases; unmatched junction bases: 12. Here the CDR3 DNA reads TGTGCCAGCAGTCCCGGGACTAGCGGGACCTCCCGGAAGTATTTT. Translated, it gives CASSPGTSGTSRKYF.

The chain is built from TRBV6-6 and TRBJ1-1, with unresolved D. This CDR3 region has 12 residues. The V gene lost 0 bases and the J gene lost 2 bases, with 1 base spanning the gap. Germline V gene lookup returns CDR1 MNHNY and CDR2 SVGAGI (reference sequence). The chain's CDR3 is CASSYSNTEAFF. CDR3 nucleotide sequence: TGTGCCAGCAGTTACTCTAACACTGAAGCTTTCTTT.

This chain links TRBV15 with TRBJ2-1, with D possibly being TRBD2 (5 bases). The germline gives CDR1 LNHNV, CDR2 YYDKDF (reference sequence). CDR3 length: 13 amino acids. The V gene lost 7 bases and the J gene lost 8 bases, with 15 bases spanning the gap. The CDR3 nucleotides are TGTGCCACCACTGACGGGATTAAGGATGAGCAGTTCTTC. It yields the protein CATTDGIKDEQFF.

The table lists this clone with a few counts. The genes are TRBV14 and TRBJ2-7; perhaps TRBD2 as D (6 bases). Per the germline V gene, CDR1 is SGHDN and CDR2 is FVKESK. Trimming shortened V by 0 bases and J by 7 bases, and 13 bases separated the two germline ends. There are 14 residues in the CDR3. The CDR3 sequence: CASSQDGRAGEQYF. CDR3 sequence (DNA): TGTGCCAGCAGCCAAGATGGCAGGGCGGGGGAGCAGTACTTC.

The CDR3 bases are TGCGCCAGCAGCCAAGTGGGGGGAGGGGCGAGAGATACGCAGTATTTT. Protein: CASSQVGGGARDTQYF. This sequence joins TRBV4-1 and TRBJ2-3; 7 bases agree with TRBD2. The V segment lost 1 base and the J segment 5 bases; nucleotides outside the gene matches: 9. Germline V gives CDR1 MGHRA, CDR2 YSYEKL. The CDR3 sequence is 16 residues long.